This T cell receptor (beta chain) was profiled in a study of vaccination effects on CD4 cells after COVID-19. Study-wide points: From healthy vaccinees, only 1 of 255 vaccine-induced clones also reacted to common cold coronaviruses. Clones of infection and vaccine origin contracted markedly late after vaccination.

Assay used: immunoSEQ multiplex PCR; TCRdb lists only in-frame clones, some missing. The sample lists 35,000 to 50,000 clones; roughly 70% were seen once. Viral peptide pools were used in the ViraFEST assay to expand antigen-specific CD4+ T cells, and sequencing came afterward. The culture ran for approximately 10 days, and then CD4+ T cells were isolated. Testing of the vaccine recipients showed negative nucleocapsid antibodies and no prior SARS-CoV-2 infection. The researchers cultured 1.5 million to 2.5 million PBMC per well with 8.5 to 10 IU/ml IL-2 and around 9.5 ug/ml peptides. Half the medium was swapped for IL-2 medium on days 3 and 7. This clone has only a few counts. The antigen is undetermined. CDR3 size: 16 residues. V lost 5 bases to trimming and J lost 3 bases, with 21 bases between them. From germline, CDR1 is SGHNT and CDR2 YYREEE (reference sequence).

Sequenced here: CD4+ T cells from PBMCs cultured with HCoV-OC43 spike peptides, sampled before COVID-19 vaccination. The subset here: HCoV-OC43 spike overlapping peptide pool stimulation. The receptor was derived from a human donor who received a COVID-19 vaccine. The chain carries TRBV5-4 and TRBJ2-7; D tentatively reads TRBD1 or TRBD2 (6 bases each). CDR3 region: CASSSGGGFSSYEQYF. As DNA, the CDR3 is TGTGCCAGCAGTTCAGGAGGGGGGTTTTCTAGCTACGAGCAGTACTTC.